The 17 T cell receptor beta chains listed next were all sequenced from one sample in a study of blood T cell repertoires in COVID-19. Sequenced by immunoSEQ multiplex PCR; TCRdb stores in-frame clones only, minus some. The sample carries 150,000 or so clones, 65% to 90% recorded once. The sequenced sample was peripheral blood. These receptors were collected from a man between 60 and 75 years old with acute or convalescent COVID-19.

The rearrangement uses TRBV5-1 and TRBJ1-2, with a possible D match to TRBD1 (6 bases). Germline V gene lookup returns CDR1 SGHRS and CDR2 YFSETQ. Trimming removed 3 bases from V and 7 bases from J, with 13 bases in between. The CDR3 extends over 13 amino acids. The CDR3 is CASSSGQRGGYTF. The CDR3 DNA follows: TGCGCCAGCAGCTCCGGACAGCGGGGTGGCTACACCTTC.

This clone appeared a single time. The CDR3 region has the DNA TGCGCCAGCAGCACAGGGAGTAGCGGGAGAGGGGATACGCAGTATTTT. It encodes CASSTGSSGRGDTQYF. The J gene is TRBJ2-3, the V gene TRBV23-1, with TRBD2 matching over 9 bases. TRBV23-1 is recorded as an ORF, its role being uncertain. Trimming removed 6 bases from V and 6 bases from J; junction bases left unmatched: 13. The CDR3 is 16 amino acids.

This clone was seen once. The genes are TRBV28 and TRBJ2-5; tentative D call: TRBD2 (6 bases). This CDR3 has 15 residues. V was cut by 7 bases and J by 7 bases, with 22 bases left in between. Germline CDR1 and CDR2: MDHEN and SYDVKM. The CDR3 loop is CASTIGGVDERTQYF. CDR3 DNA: TGTGCCAGCACGATCGGAGGGGTCGATGAGCGGACCCAGTACTTC.

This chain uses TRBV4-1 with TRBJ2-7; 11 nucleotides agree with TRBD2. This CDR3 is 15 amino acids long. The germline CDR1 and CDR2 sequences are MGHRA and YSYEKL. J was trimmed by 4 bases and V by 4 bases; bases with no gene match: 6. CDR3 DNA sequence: TGCGCCAGCAGCCTGACTAGCGGGAAACCATACGAGCAGTACTTC. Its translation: CASSLTSGKPYEQYF.

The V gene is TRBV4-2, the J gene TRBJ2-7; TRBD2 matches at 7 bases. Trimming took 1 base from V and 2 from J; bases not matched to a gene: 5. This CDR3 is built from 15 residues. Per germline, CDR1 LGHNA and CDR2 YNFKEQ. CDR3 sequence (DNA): TGTGCCAGCAGCCAAGCTTCTAGCGGAGCCTACGAGCAGTACTTC. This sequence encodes CASSQASSGAYEQYF.

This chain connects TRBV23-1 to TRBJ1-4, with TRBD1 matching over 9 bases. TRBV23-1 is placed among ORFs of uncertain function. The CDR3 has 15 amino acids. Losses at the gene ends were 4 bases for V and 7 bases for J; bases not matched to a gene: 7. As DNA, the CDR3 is TGCGCCAGCAGTCCTCCGGGACAGGGAGGTGAAAAACTGTTTTTT. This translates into CASSPPGQGGEKLFF.

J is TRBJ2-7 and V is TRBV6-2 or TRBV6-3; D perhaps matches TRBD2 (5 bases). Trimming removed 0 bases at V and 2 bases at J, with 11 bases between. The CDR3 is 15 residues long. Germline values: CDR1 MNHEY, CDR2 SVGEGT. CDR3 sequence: CASSYSSRGTYEQYF. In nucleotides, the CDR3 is TGTGCCAGCAGTTACTCGTCGAGAGGGACCTACGAGCAGTACTTC.

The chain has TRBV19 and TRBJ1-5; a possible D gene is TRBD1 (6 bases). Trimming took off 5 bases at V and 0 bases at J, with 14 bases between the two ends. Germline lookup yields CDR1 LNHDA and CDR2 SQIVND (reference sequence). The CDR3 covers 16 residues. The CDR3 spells CASSPRRGASNQPQHF. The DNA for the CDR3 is TGTGCCAGTAGTCCCCGGCGGGGGGCTAGCAATCAGCCCCAGCATTTT.

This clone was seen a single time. The CDR3 nucleotides are TGTGCCACCAGCAGAGATTGGGGAGGGGCGGCGGATCAGCCCCAGCATTTT. Residues: CATSRDWGGAADQPQHF. The V call is TRBV15, the J call TRBJ1-5; D perhaps matches TRBD1 (5 bases). CDR1 and CDR2 from the germline V gene are LNHNV and YYDKDF (reference sequence). The ends were cut back, 0 bases at V and 5 bases at J, with 17 bases in the middle. This CDR3 is 17 amino acids long. Together with reference TRBV15 and TRBJ1-5, the CDR3 gives the full variable domain: DAMVIQNPRYQVTQFGKPVTLSCSQTLNHNVMYWYQQKSSQAPKLLFHYYDKDFNNEADTPDNFQSRRPNTSFCFLDIRSPGLGDTAMYLCATSRDWGGAADQPQHFGDGTRLSIL.

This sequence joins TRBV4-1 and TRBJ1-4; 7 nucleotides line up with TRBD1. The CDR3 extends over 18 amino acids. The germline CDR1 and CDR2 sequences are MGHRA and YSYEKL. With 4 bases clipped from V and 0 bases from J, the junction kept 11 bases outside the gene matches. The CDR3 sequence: CASSPGRGGRPTNEKLFF. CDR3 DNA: TGCGCCAGCAGCCCCGGGAGAGGGGGCCGACCAACTAATGAAAAACTGTTTTTT.

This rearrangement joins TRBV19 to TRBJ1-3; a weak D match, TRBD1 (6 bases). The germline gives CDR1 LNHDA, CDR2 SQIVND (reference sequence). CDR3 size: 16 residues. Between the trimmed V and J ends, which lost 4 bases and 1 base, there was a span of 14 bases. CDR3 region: CASSRYGTGSGNTIYF. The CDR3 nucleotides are TGTGCCAGTAGTAGATATGGAACAGGGTCTGGAAACACCATATATTTT. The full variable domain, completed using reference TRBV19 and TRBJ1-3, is DGGITQSPKYLFRKEGQNVTLSCEQNLNHDAMYWYRQDPGQGLRLIYYSQIVNDFQKGDIAEGYSVSREKKESFPLTVTSAQKNPTAFYLCASSRYGTGSGNTIYFGEGSWLTVV.

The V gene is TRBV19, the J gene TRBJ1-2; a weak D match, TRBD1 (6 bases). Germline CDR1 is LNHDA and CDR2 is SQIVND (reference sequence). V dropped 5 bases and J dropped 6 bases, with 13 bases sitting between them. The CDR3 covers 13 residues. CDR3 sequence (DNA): TGTGCCAGTAGTGGCAGGGGACGGGATGGCTACACCTTC. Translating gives CASSGRGRDGYTF.

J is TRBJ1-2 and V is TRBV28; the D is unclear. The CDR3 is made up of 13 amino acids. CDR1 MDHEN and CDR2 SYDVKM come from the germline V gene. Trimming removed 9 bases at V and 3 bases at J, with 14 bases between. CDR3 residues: CARGGPPDYGYTF. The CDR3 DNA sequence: TGTGCCAGGGGCGGGCCGCCGGACTATGGCTACACCTTC.

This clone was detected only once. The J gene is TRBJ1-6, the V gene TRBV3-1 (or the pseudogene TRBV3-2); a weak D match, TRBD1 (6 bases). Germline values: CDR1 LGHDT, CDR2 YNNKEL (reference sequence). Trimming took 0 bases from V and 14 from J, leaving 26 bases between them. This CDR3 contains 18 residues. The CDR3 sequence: CASSQDNLLGQGIPALHF. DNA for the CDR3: TGTGCCAGCAGCCAAGACAACTTGCTTGGGCAGGGGATTCCGGCCCTCCACTTT.

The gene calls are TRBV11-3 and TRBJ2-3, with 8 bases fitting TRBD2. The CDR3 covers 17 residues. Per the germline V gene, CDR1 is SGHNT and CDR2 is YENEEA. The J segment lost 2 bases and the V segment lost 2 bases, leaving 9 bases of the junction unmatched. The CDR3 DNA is TGTGCCAGCAGCTTAAATTCGGCTAGCGGGTACACAGATACGCAGTATTTT. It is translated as CASSLNSASGYTDTQYF.

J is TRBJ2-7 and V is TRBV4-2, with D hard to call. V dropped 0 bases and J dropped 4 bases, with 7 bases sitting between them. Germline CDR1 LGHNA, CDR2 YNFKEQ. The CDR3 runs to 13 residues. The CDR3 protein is CASSQEVAYEQYF. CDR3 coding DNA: TGTGCCAGCAGCCAAGAGGTGGCATACGAGCAGTACTTC.

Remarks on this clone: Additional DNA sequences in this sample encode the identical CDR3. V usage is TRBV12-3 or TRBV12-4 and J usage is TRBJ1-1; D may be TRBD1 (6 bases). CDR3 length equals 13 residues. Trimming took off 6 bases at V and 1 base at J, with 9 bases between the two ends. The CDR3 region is CASRGQPNTEAFF. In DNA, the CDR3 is TGTGCCAGCAGAGGACAGCCGAACACTGAAGCTTTCTTT.